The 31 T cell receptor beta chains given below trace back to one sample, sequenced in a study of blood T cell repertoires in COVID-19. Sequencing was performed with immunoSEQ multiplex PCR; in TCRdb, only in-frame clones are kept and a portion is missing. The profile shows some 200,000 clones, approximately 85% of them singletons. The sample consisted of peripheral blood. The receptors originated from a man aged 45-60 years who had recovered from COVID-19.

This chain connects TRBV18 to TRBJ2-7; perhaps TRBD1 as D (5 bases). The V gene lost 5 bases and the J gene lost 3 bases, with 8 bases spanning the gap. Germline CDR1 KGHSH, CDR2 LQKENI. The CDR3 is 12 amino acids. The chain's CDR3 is CASSSDSYEQYF. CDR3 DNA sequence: TGTGCCAGCTCATCCGACAGCTACGAGCAGTACTTC. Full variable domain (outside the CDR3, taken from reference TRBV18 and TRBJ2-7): NAGVMQNPRHLVRRRGQEARLRCSPMKGHSHVYWYRQLPEEGLKFMVYLQKENIIDESGMPKERFSAEFPKEGPSILRIQQVVRGDSAAYFCASSSDSYEQYFGPGTRLTVT.

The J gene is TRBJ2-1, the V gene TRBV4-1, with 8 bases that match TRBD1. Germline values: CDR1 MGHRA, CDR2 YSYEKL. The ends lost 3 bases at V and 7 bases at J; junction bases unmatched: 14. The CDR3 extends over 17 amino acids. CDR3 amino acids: CASSHNQVARGQNEQFF. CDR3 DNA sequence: TGCGCCAGCAGCCACAACCAGGTTGCCAGGGGGCAAAATGAGCAGTTCTTC.

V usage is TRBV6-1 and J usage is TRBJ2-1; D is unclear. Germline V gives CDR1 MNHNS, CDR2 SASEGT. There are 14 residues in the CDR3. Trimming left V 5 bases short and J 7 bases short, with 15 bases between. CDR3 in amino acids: CASSYRGSSNEQFF. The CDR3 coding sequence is TGTGCCAGCAGTTATCGAGGTAGCTCTAATGAGCAGTTCTTC.

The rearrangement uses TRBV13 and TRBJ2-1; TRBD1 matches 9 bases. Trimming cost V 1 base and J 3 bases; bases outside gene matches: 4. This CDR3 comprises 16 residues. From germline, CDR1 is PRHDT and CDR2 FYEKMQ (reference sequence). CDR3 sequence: CASSLVTGGFYNEQFF. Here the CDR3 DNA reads TGTGCCAGCAGCTTAGTGACAGGGGGATTCTACAATGAGCAGTTCTTC.

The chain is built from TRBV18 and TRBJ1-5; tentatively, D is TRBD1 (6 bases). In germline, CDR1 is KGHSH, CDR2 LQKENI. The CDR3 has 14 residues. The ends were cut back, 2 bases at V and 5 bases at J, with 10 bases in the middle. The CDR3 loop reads CASSPKTGDQPQHF. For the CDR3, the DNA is TGTGCCAGCTCACCAAAGACAGGAGATCAGCCCCAGCATTTT.

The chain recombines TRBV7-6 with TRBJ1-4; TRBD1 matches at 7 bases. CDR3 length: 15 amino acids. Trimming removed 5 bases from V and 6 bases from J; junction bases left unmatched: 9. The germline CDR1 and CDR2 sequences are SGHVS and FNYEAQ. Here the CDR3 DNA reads TGTGCCAGCAGCCGCCGTCCCGGGACAGATGAAAAACTGTTTTTT. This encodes CASSRRPGTDEKLFF.

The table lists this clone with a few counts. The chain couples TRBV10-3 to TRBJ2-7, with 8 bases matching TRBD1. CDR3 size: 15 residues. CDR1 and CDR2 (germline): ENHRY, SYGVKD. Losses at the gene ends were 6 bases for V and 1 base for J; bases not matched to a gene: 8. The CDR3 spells CAIRADRGGSYEQYF. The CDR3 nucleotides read TGTGCCATCAGGGCCGACAGGGGTGGTTCCTACGAGCAGTACTTC.

CDR3 DNA sequence: TGCGCCAGCAGATTGTCCGGCGGGGGTTCCATAAGCTACACCTTC. It codes for CASRLSGGGSISYTF. The chain uses TRBV5-1 and TRBJ1-2, with D tentatively TRBD1 (5 bases). This CDR3 has 15 residues. The germline V gene encodes CDR1 SGHRS and CDR2 YFSETQ. V was shortened by 5 bases and J by 9 bases, with 23 bases between the two germline ends.

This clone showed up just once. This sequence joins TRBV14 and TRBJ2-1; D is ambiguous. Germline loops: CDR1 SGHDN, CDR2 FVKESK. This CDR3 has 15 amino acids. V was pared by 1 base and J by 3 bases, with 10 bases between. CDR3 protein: CASSQGQTFYNEQFF. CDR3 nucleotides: TGTGCCAGCAGCCAAGGGCAGACTTTCTACAATGAGCAGTTCTTC.

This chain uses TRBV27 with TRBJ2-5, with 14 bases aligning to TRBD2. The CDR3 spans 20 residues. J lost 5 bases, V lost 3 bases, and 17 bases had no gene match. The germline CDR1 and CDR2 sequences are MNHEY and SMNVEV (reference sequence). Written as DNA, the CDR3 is TGTGCCAGCAGTTTCTCGGCCGGGACTAGCGGGAGAGGAGGCGGGGAGACCCAGTACTTC. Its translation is CASSFSAGTSGRGGGETQYF.

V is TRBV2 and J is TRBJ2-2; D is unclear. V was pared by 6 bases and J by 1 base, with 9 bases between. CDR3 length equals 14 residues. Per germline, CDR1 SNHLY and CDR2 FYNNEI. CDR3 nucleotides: TGTGCCAGCAGCCCATCGGGGAACACCGGGGAGCTGTTTTTT. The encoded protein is CASSPSGNTGELFF.

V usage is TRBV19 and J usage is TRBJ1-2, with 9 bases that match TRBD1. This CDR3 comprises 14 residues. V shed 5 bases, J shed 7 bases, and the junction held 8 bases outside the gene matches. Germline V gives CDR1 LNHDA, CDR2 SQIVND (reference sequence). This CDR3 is CASSAGQGAGGYTF. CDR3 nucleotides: TGTGCCAGTAGTGCGGGACAGGGAGCAGGTGGCTACACCTTC.

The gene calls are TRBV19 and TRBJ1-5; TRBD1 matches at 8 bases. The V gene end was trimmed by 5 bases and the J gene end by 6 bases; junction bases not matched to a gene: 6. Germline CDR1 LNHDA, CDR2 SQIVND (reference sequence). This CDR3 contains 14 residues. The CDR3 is CASSSTGAGQPQHF. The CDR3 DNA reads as TGTGCCAGTAGTTCGACAGGGGCGGGTCAGCCCCAGCATTTT.

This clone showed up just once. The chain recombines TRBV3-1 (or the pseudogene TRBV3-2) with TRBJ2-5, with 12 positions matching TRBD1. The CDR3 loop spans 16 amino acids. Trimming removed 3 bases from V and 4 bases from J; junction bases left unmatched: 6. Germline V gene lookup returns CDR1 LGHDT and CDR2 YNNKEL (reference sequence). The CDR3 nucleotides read TGTGCCAGCAGCCAGGCCGGGACAGGGGGCTTAGAGACCCAGTACTTC. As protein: CASSQAGTGGLETQYF.

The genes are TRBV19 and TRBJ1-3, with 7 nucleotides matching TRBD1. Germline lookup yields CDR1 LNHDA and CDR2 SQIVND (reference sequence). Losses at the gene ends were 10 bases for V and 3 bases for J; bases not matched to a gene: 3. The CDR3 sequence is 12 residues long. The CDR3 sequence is CATTGVGNTIYF. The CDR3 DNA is TGTGCCACCACAGGGGTTGGAAACACCATATATTTT.

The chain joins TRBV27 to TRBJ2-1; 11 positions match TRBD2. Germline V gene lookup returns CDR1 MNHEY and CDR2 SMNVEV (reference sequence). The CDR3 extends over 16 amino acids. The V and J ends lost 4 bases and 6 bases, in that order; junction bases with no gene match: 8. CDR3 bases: TGTGCCAGCAGTTCACCCGGGACTAGCGGTATCAATGAGCAGTTCTTC. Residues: CASSSPGTSGINEQFF.

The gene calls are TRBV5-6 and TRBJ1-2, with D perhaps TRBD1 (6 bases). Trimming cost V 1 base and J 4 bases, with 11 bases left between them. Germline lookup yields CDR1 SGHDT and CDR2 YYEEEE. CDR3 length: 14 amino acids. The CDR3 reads CASSLSGATYGYTF. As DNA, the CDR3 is TGTGCCAGCAGCTTGTCAGGGGCCACCTATGGCTACACCTTC.

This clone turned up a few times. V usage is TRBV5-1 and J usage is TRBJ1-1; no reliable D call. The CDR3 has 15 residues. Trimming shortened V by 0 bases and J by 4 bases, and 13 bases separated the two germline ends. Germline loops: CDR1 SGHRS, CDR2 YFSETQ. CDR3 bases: TGCGCCAGCAGCTTGGGGTCCGGAGGCGGCACTGAAGCTTTCTTT. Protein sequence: CASSLGSGGGTEAFF.

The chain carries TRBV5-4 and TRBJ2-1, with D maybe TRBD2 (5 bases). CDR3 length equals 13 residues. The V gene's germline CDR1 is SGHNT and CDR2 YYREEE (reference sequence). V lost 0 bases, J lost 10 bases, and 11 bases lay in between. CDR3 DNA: TGTGCCAGCAGCTTGGCCGAAGGCGGGGAGCAGTTCTTC. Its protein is CASSLAEGGEQFF.

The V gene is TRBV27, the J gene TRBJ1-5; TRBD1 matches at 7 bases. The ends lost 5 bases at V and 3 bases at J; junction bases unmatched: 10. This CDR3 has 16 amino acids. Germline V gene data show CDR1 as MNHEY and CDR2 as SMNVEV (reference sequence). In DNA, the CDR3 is TGTGCCAGCAGTACTTTAACAGGGGCCCACAATCAGCCCCAGCATTTT. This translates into CASSTLTGAHNQPQHF.

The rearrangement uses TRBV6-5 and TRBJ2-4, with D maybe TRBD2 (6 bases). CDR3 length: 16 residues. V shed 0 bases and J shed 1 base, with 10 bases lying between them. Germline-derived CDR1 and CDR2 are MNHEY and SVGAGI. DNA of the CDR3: TGTGCCAGCAGTTACTCCGGGGGTATGGCCAAAAACATTCAGTACTTC. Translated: CASSYSGGMAKNIQYF.

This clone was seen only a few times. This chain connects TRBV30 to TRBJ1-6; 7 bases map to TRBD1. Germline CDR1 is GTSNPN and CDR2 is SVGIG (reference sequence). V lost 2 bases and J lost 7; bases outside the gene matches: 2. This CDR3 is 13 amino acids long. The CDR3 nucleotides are TGTGCCTGGAGTCGGACAGGAAATTCACCCCTCCACTTT. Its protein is CAWSRTGNSPLHF.

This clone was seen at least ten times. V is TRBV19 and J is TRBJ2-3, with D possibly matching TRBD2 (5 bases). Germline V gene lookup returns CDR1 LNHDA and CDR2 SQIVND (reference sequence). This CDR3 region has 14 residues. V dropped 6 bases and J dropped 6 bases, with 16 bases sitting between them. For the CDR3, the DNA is TGTGCCAGTAGCAGGACGAGCGGTAGGGATACGCAGTATTTT. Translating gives CASSRTSGRDTQYF.

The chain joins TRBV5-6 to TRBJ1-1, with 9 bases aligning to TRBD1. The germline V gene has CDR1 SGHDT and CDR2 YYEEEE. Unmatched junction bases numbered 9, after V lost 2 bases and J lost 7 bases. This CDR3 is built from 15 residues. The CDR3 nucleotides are TGTGCCAGCAGCTTTGGACCCGACAGGGGGAGTGAAGCTTTCTTT. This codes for CASSFGPDRGSEAFF.

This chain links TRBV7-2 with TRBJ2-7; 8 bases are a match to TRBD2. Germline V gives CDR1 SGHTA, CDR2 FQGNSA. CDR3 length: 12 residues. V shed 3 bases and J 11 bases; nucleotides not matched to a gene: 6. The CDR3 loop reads CASSLEGTRKYF. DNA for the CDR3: TGTGCCAGCAGCTTGGAGGGGACTAGAAAGTACTTC.

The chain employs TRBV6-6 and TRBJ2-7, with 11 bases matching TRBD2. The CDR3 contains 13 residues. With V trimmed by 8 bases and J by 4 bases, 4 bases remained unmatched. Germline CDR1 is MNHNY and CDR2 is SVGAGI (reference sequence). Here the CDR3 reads CASGLAGGYEQYF. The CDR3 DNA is TGTGCCAGCGGTCTAGCGGGAGGTTACGAGCAGTACTTC.

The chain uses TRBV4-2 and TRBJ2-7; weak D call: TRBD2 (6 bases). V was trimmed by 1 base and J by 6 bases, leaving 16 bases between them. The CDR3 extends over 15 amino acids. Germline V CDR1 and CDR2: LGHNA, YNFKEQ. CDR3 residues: CASSQGNGGSVEQYF. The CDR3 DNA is TGTGCCAGCAGCCAAGGGAACGGAGGGTCTGTCGAGCAGTACTTC.

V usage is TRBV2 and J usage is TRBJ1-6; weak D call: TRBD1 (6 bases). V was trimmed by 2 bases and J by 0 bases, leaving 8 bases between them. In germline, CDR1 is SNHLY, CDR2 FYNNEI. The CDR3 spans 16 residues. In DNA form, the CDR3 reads TGTGCCAGCAGTGAACAGGGGCGCTCCTATAATTCACCCCTCCACTTT. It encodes CASSEQGRSYNSPLHF. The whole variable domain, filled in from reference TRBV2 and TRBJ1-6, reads EPEVTQTPSHQVTQMGQEVILRCVPISNHLYFYWYRQILGQKVEFLVSFYNNEISEKSEIFDDQFSVERPDGSNFTLKIRSTKLEDSAMYFCASSEQGRSYNSPLHFGNGTRLTVT.

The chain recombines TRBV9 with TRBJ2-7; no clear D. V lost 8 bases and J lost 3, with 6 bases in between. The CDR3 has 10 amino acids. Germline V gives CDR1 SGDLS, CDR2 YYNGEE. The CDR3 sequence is CARENYEQYF. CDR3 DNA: TGTGCCAGGGAGAACTACGAGCAGTACTTC.

DNA of the CDR3: TGTGCCAGCAGTTTGACTAGGCCGAGCGAGCAGTACTTC. This gives the protein CASSLTRPSEQYF. The chain recombines TRBV27 with TRBJ2-7, with a weak D call TRBD2 (6 bases). Germline CDR1 is MNHEY and CDR2 is SMNVEV (reference sequence). This CDR3 has 13 residues. Trimming removed 3 bases from V and 6 bases from J, with 12 bases in between.

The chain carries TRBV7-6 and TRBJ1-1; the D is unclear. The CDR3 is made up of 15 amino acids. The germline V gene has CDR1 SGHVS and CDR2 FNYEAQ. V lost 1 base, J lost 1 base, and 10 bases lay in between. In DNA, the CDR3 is TGTGCCAGCAGCTTAGTAGCGGGGTCGAACACTGAAGCTTTCTTT. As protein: CASSLVAGSNTEAFF.